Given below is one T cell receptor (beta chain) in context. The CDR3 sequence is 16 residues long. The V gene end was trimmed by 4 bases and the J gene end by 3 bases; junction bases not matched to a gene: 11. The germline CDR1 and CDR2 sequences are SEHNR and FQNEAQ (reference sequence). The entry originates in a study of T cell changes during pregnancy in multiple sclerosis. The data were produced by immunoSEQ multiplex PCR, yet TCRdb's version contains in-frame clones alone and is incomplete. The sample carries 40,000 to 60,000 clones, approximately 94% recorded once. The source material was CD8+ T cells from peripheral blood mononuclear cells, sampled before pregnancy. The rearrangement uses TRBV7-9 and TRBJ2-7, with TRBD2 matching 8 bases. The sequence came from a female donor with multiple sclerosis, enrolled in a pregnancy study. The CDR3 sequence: CASSSSSGLDLYEQYF. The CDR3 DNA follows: TGTGCCAGCAGCTCATCCTCGGGACTAGACCTCTACGAGCAGTACTTC.